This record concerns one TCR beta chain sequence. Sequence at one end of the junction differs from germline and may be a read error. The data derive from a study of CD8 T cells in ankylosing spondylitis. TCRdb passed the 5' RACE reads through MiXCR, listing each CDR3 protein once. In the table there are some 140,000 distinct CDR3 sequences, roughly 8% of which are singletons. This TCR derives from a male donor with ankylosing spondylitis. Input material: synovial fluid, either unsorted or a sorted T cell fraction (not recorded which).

For the CDR3, the DNA is TGTGCCAGCAGTTCGGGTACAGGGAATCCTCTATTC. It yields the protein CASSSGTGNPLF. The V call is TRBV12-3 or TRBV12-4, the J call TRBJ1-2; D is perhaps TRBD1 (6 bases). The CDR3 is 12 residues long.